The rows below give T cell receptor beta chains drawn from one sample of a study of blood T cell repertoires in COVID-19. TCRdb's table, derived via immunoSEQ multiplex PCR, lists solely in-frame clones and lacks some. In the table there are roughly 170,000 clones, over 70% of which are singletons. The sequencing sample was made of PBMCs or T cells enriched from blood (not recorded which). Receptor source: a woman in her forties or fifties in a cohort exposed to, infected with or recovered from COVID-19 (not recorded which). The CDR3 runs from the conserved cysteine through the conserved F or W. Each record gives: D gene, J gene, V gene, clone size, CDR3 protein, CDR3 DNA. A D gene is named only where the DNA matches it firmly. The size of a clone is reported for some rows only, either as once, few or many, or as a class for expanded clones.

.	TRBJ2-7	TRBV9	.	CASSPRGPEQGEQYF	TGTGCCAGCAGCCCCAGAGGCCCTGAACAGGGAGAGCAGTACTTC
TRBD1	TRBJ1-5	TRBV6-1	.	CASSEVLGQGLNQPQHF	TGTGCCAGCAGTGAAGTGTTAGGACAGGGTTTGAATCAGCCCCAGCATTTT
.	TRBJ2-2	TRBV5-5	few	CASSIDTVNTGELFF	TGTGCCAGCAGCATTGATACGGTGAACACCGGGGAGCTGTTTTTT
TRBD2	TRBJ2-7	TRBV15	.	CATTEGVGTSGKREQYF	TGTGCCACCACCGAAGGAGTAGGGACTAGCGGGAAACGCGAGCAGTACTTC
TRBD1	TRBJ2-3	TRBV5-1	.	CASQRDRGTDTQYF	TGCGCCAGCCAACGGGACAGGGGTACAGATACGCAGTATTTT
.	TRBJ2-7	TRBV19	.	CASSRNRGGGSYEQYF	TGTGCCAGTAGTCGGAACCGGGGAGGGGGATCCTACGAGCAGTACTTC
TRBD1	TRBJ1-3	TRBV7-9	.	CASSIGQGATIYF	TGTGCCAGCAGCATAGGACAGGGTGCCACCATATATTTT
.	TRBJ2-5	TRBV5-4	.	CASSLRTPTRGETQYF	TGTGCCAGCAGCTTGAGAACCCCGACAAGAGGGGAGACCCAGTACTTC
TRBD1	TRBJ2-3	TRBV19	.	CASSSTGADTQYF	TGTGCCAGTAGTTCAACAGGGGCAGATACGCAGTATTTT
TRBD2	TRBJ2-3	TRBV6-2/TRBV6-3	once	CASSPAYPGGPEDTQYF	TGTGCCAGCAGTCCAGCGTATCCGGGGGGGCCAGAGGATACGCAGTATTTT
.	TRBJ1-6	TRBV28	.	CASSFSRDSGPLHF	TGTGCCAGCAGTTTTTCACGGGATTCGGGTCCCCTCCACTTT
.	TRBJ2-7	TRBV19	.	CASSIVGTSGGEQYF	TGTGCCAGTAGTATAGTTGGGACATCGGGAGGAGAGCAGTACTTC
TRBD2	TRBJ2-3	TRBV9	.	CASSRGGGTDTQYF	TGTGCCAGCAGCCGGGGGGGTGGCACAGATACGCAGTATTTT
.	TRBJ2-7	TRBV7-6	few	CASSLAAANYEQYF	TGTGCCAGCAGCTTAGCAGCGGCAAACTACGAGCAGTACTTC
.	TRBJ2-7	TRBV19	.	CASNQDPGTYEQYF	TGTGCCAGTAACCAGGACCCCGGGACCTACGAGCAGTACTTC
.	TRBJ2-7	TRBV12-3/TRBV12-4	.	CASSLQGGSGSF	TGTGCCAGCAGTTTACAGGGCGGCTCAGGGTCTTTC
.	TRBJ2-5	TRBV11-2	.	CASSLAGESTETQYF	TGTGCCAGCAGCTTAGCGGGGGAAAGTACAGAGACCCAGTACTTC
TRBD2	TRBJ2-2	TRBV5-8	.	CASSLSYGGATGELFF	TGTGCCAGCAGCTTGAGTTACGGGGGGGCCACCGGGGAGCTGTTTTTT
.	TRBJ1-1	TRBV5-1	.	CASSLDRVEDEAFF	TGCGCCAGCAGCTTGGACAGGGTTGAGGATGAAGCTTTCTTT
.	TRBJ1-5	TRBV5-5	.	CASSFGGAWNQPQHF	TGTGCCAGCAGCTTTGGGGGGGCTTGGAATCAGCCCCAGCATTTT
.	TRBJ2-7	TRBV24-1	.	CATSDPTHRNYEQYF	TGTGCCACCAGTGACCCGACCCACAGGAACTACGAGCAGTACTTC
TRBD1	TRBJ1-5	TRBV6-5	once	CASDRGLRQPQHF	TGTGCCAGTGACAGGGGGCTTCGTCAGCCCCAGCATTTT
TRBD1	TRBJ1-1	TRBV5-1	once	CASSPDRGHTEAFF	TGCGCCAGCAGCCCCGACAGGGGGCACACTGAAGCTTTCTTT
.	TRBJ1-2	TRBV3-1/TRBV3-2	.	CASSQGTPYGYTF	TGTGCCAGCAGCCAGGGGACACCCTATGGCTACACCTTC
.	TRBJ1-1	TRBV29-1	.	CSAGFIVDTEAFF	TGCAGCGCCGGGTTCATCGTGGACACTGAAGCTTTCTTT